In this sample, the clone carrying this TCR beta chain turned up once. This entry is derived from a study of blood T cell repertoires in COVID-19. Overall study context: Acute-phase and convalescent COVID-19 samples originated in the United States, Italy and Spain.

Source study methods: Amplification of reference gene primers provided the estimated nucleated cell counts. Clones were sequenced by immunoSEQ multiplex PCR, and TCRdb holds only the in-frame ones, with some missing. Clone size and V and J calls were adopted from that table, with D and trimming inferred from the DNA. The sample yields over 150,000 clones, 65% to 85% seen once. The CDR3 runs 12 residues. Deletions cut 5 bases from V and 9 bases from J, with 11 bases between. The V call is TRBV12-3 or TRBV12-4, the J call TRBJ2-1, with unresolved D. The sequenced material came from peripheral blood. This sequence was found in a woman of 80 years or more with acute or convalescent COVID-19. Written as DNA, the CDR3 is TGTGCCAGCAGTATGAGCCGTAGTGAGCAGTTCTTC. Amino acids: CASSMSRSEQFF.